These 17 T cell receptor beta chains were all obtained from the same sample, sequenced in a study of cytomegalovirus exposure and HLA in healthy donors. With 60 Vbeta and 13 Jbeta primers, the PCR was carried out. This table comes from immunoSEQ multiplex PCR, and its TCRdb copy is limited to in-frame clones, with some not included. The sample carries 200,000 to 250,000 clones, 65% to 90% recorded once. Source material: PBMCs. The receptors derive from a girl aged 10-17 years in good health and CMV-seronegative.

This clone was picked up one time. The chain uses TRBV28 and TRBJ2-2; D remains ambiguous. The V gene's germline CDR1 is MDHEN and CDR2 SYDVKM. The V end was cut by 7 bases, the J end by 1 base, with 7 bases between. This CDR3 has 13 residues. The CDR3 sequence is CASTQLNTGELFF. The CDR3, as DNA: TGTGCCAGCACCCAATTGAACACCGGGGAGCTGTTTTTT.

V gene TRBV6-1 combines with J gene TRBJ2-2, with a tentative D call TRBD2 (5 bases). This CDR3 comprises 14 residues. CDR1 is MNHNS and CDR2 is SASEGT in the germline V gene. Trimming shortened V by 6 bases and J by 6 bases, and 14 bases separated the two germline ends. The CDR3 DNA reads TGTGCCAGCAGCGCACGAGGGCCGGCCGGGGAGCTGTTTTTT. This encodes CASSARGPAGELFF.

In this sample, this clone turned up once. The V and J genes are TRBV19 and TRBJ2-7; TRBD2 agrees at 10 bases. Trimming removed 5 bases from V and 4 bases from J; junction bases left unmatched: 5. The CDR3 consists of 14 residues. Germline values: CDR1 LNHDA, CDR2 SQIVND (reference sequence). CDR3 amino acids: CASSRSSGGYEQYF. The CDR3 coding sequence is TGTGCCAGTAGTCGGTCTAGCGGGGGTTACGAGCAGTACTTC.

The rearrangement uses TRBV9 and TRBJ2-5; possibly TRBD1 for D (5 bases). The J call is in doubt because the DNA end fits TRBJ2-7 better. CDR3 length: 16 amino acids. Germline assignment: CDR1 SGDLS and CDR2 YYNGEE. CDR3: CASSPRMTALDYEQYF. The CDR3 DNA sequence: TGTGCCAGCAGCCCGCGGATGACAGCGCTGGACTACGAGCAGTACTTC.

The rearrangement joins TRBV6-5 to TRBJ2-2; no reliable D call. From germline, CDR1 is MNHEY and CDR2 SVGAGI. The CDR3 is made up of 12 amino acids. V dropped 6 bases and J dropped 8 bases, with 10 bases sitting between them. CDR3 protein: CASRTGTGELFF. The CDR3 DNA is TGTGCCAGCAGAACTGGTACTGGGGAGCTGTTTTTT.

In the case of this clone: The germline gene is not matched at one end of the junction; a read error may be the cause. The chain employs TRBV30 and TRBJ2-5; 13 bases align to TRBD2. The CDR3 sequence is 18 residues long. Germline V gene data show CDR1 as GTSNPN and CDR2 as SVGIG (reference sequence). CDR3 nucleotide sequence: TGTGCCCAGGCAGGACTAGCGGGAGATCGAGGCCCCCAAGAGGCCCAGTACTTC. Amino acids: CAQAGLAGDRGPQEAQYF.

CDR3 coding DNA: TGTGCCAGCAGTGTGGGCCGACGGGGTTACAATGAGCAGTTCTTC. Translation: CASSVGRRGYNEQFF. V and J are TRBV27 and TRBJ2-1; D may be TRBD2 (5 bases). CDR3 size: 15 residues. Trimming took 5 bases from V and 4 from J, leaving 15 bases between them. Germline V lookup: CDR1 MNHEY, CDR2 SMNVEV (reference sequence).

A single count supports this clone. V usage is TRBV7-2 and J usage is TRBJ1-3; TRBD1 matches at 7 bases. The CDR3 covers 14 residues. Per germline, CDR1 SGHTA and CDR2 FQGNSA. Unmatched junction bases numbered 4, after V lost 5 bases and J lost 3 bases. CDR3 DNA sequence: TGTGCCAGCAGCGCCCCAGGGGGTGGAAACACCATATATTTT. This encodes CASSAPGGGNTIYF.

The chain joins TRBV4-3 to TRBJ1-4; 9 positions agree with TRBD1. The CDR3 is 16 residues long. Unmatched junction bases numbered 5, after V lost 2 bases and J lost 4 bases. Germline V gives CDR1 LGHNA, CDR2 YSLEER. CDR3 residues: CASSQSSGQGNEKLFF. DNA for the CDR3: TGCGCCAGCAGCCAATCTTCGGGACAGGGTAATGAAAAACTGTTTTTT.

The genes are TRBV19 and TRBJ2-1; 7 positions match TRBD1. The CDR3 length is 16 residues. Germline trimming cut 5 bases from V and 2 bases from J; bases unmatched to any gene: 9. Germline CDR1 and CDR2: LNHDA and SQIVND (reference sequence). CDR3 loop: CASSVMTGKPYNEQFF. The CDR3 DNA follows: TGTGCCAGTAGTGTAATGACAGGGAAGCCCTACAATGAGCAGTTCTTC.

This chain links TRBV6-1 with TRBJ1-2, with 7 bases that match TRBD1. This CDR3 region has 14 residues. Trimming took 4 bases from V and 3 from J; bases not matched to a gene: 5. Germline loops: CDR1 MNHNS, CDR2 SASEGT. The CDR3 DNA reads as TGTGCCAGCAGTGTACGACAGGGTGACTATGGCTACACCTTC. This sequence encodes CASSVRQGDYGYTF.

The chain carries TRBV7-9 and TRBJ1-1; a possible D gene is TRBD1 (5 bases). Trimming removed 4 bases from V and 3 bases from J, with 24 bases in between. Germline loops: CDR1 SEHNR, CDR2 FQNEAQ (reference sequence). CDR3 length: 18 amino acids. CDR3 nucleotide sequence: TGTGCCAGCAGCTCGCGGGGGTCGTGGGTACCCAGAGACACTGAAGCTTTCTTT. The encoded protein is CASSSRGSWVPRDTEAFF.

The chain couples TRBV15 to TRBJ1-2, with a tentative D call TRBD1 (6 bases). The CDR3 totals 15 residues. Trimming stripped 0 bases from V and 8 bases from J, with 16 bases between. Germline values: CDR1 LNHNV, CDR2 YYDKDF (reference sequence). The CDR3 DNA reads TGTGCCACCAGCAGAGATCGGAAGGGGGTAGGAGGCTACACCTTC. Residues: CATSRDRKGVGGYTF.

The chain is built from TRBV9 and TRBJ2-6; the D gene is possibly TRBD1 (7 bases). V lost 0 bases, J lost 0 bases, and 19 bases lay in between. CDR1 is SGDLS, CDR2 YYNGEE, per germline. This CDR3 is 20 amino acids long. As DNA, the CDR3 is TGTGCCAGCAGCGTAGAGGAGGGGGCCTTTTTTTCCTCTGGGGCCAACGTCCTGACTTTC. Its protein product is CASSVEEGAFFSSGANVLTF.

This chain joins TRBV7-3 and TRBJ1-2; unclear D gene. The germline V gene encodes CDR1 SGHTA and CDR2 FQGTGA. The CDR3 totals 14 residues. Trimming stripped 5 bases from V and 4 bases from J, with 14 bases between. CDR3 DNA: TGTGCCAGCAGCCCATCCCCCTCGGGCTATGGCTACACCTTC. Protein: CASSPSPSGYGYTF.

With respect to this clone: The same CDR3 also results from other DNA sequences found in this sample. The chain recombines TRBV15 with TRBJ2-5, with 8 nucleotides matching TRBD1. This CDR3 region has 16 residues. Germline values: CDR1 LNHNV, CDR2 YYDKDF (reference sequence). V lost 3 bases and J lost 5; bases outside the gene matches: 11. The CDR3 loop reads CATSSPPGTGGETQYF. The CDR3 bases are TGTGCCACCAGCAGTCCCCCCGGGACAGGAGGGGAGACCCAGTACTTC.

The chain is built from TRBV7-9 and TRBJ2-5; 8 bases fit TRBD1. The CDR3 length is 14 residues. Germline-derived CDR1 and CDR2 are SEHNR and FQNEAQ (reference sequence). V lost 5 bases and J lost 3; bases outside the gene matches: 5. DNA for the CDR3: TGTGCCAGCAGCCCGTCAGGGGGCGAAGAGACCCAGTACTTC. It codes for CASSPSGGEETQYF.